The T cell receptor (beta chain) described here comes from a study of T-cell memory formation after mild COVID-19. For the study at large: There were largely donor-specific TCR clusters.

TCRdb re-derived calls from the 5' RACE reads in MiXCR, one entry per CDR3 protein. Among about 470,000 distinct CDR3 sequences listed, around a quarter were seen once. This clonotype was counted at least ten times. What it binds is unknown. General study points: CD4+ clones that contracted lay mainly in CM and EM; CD8+ ones lay in EMRA.

The V end lost 1 base, the J end lost 0 bases, and 1 base lay between the germline ends. The CDR3 contains 12 residues. Germline loops: CDR1 LGHDT, CDR2 YNNKEL (reference sequence). The receptor was isolated from an adult woman who had mild COVID-19 (a few samples of this study predate the infection). Cell type and time point are not known. V is TRBV3-1 and J is TRBJ2-7, with no clear D. Sequencing was performed on PBMCs or a T cell subset sorted from them (not recorded which). CDR3 in DNA: TGTGCCAGCAGCCAAGGCTCCTACGAGCAGTACTTC. It translates to CASSQGSYEQYF.